This TCR beta chain was captured by sequencing in a study of shared clonotypes between healthy human individuals. Study background: The cohort comprised a couple of women and a few men. Their ages spanned 18 to 49 years.

Using immunoSEQ multiplex PCR, the repertoire was profiled, and TCRdb retains in-frame clones only, with some absent. The table shows around 1.6 million clones, with 98% occurring only once. From CD4+ cells came CD45RA+ naive and CD45RA-negative memory subsets. This CDR3 contains 12 residues. Germline V lookup: CDR1 ENHRY, CDR2 SYGVKD. V was shortened by 6 bases and J by 8 bases, with 11 bases between the two germline ends. V and J are TRBV10-3 and TRBJ2-1; D is uncertain. The sequence derives from a man younger than 40 in good health. Sequencing was done on a sample of naive CD4+ T cells sorted from blood. The subset here: CD45RA+ positively selected. CDR3 residues: CAISDLRDEQFF. For the CDR3, the DNA is TGTGCCATCAGCGACCTAAGGGATGAGCAGTTCTTC.